Listed here are 28 T cell receptor beta chains from one sample, sequenced in a study of molecular identifiers for immune sequencing clone quantification. TCRdb independently ran MiXCR on the PCR reads; one entry per CDR3 protein. In the table there are about 640,000 distinct CDR3 sequences, approximately 20% of which are singletons. The specimen sequenced was naive CD8+ T cells from blood, with Jurkat cell RNA spiked in. Subset reported: FACS-sorted CD8+CD4-CCR7+CD45RA+ naive T cells. The receptor source for this set is a human donor in good health. Some libraries in this study had Jurkat cell RNA spiked in.

The table lists this clonotype with a count of one. Germline is not matched at one junction end, which may reflect a read error. The chain carries TRBV6-2 or TRBV6-3 and TRBJ2-7; a weak D match, TRBD2 (5 bases). The germline V gene has CDR1 MNHEY and CDR2 SVGEGT. This CDR3 comprises 14 residues. This CDR3 reads CVSIPRTVSYEQYF. The CDR3 DNA follows: TGTGTCAGCATTCCTAGGACTGTGTCCTACGAGCAGTACTTC.

This clonotype was counted at least ten times. The chain links TRBV9 to TRBJ1-4, with a tentative D call TRBD1 (5 bases). Trimming removed 0 bases from V and 1 base from J, with 7 bases in between. Germline assignment: CDR1 SGDLS and CDR2 YYNGEE. This CDR3 has 15 residues. The CDR3 protein is CASSVGGRTNEKLFF. DNA of the CDR3: TGTGCCAGCAGCGTAGGGGGGAGAACTAATGAAAAACTGTTTTTT.

The chain uses TRBV27 and TRBJ1-5, with 7 bases lining up with TRBD1. This CDR3 comprises 15 residues. V shed 6 bases and J 3 bases; nucleotides not matched to a gene: 8. In germline, CDR1 is MNHEY, CDR2 SMNVEV (reference sequence). DNA of the CDR3: TGTGCCAGCAGCCCCCTAGACAGGGACAATCAGCCCCAGCATTTT. Its protein is CASSPLDRDNQPQHF.

The chain couples TRBV27 to TRBJ2-7; 7 nucleotides agree with TRBD2. CDR1 is MNHEY, CDR2 SMNVEV, per germline (reference sequence). CDR3 length: 17 residues. Trimming took 5 bases from V and 0 from J; bases not matched to a gene: 13. The CDR3 protein is CASSNMTASGPSYEQYF. CDR3 DNA sequence: TGTGCCAGCAGTAATATGACCGCTAGCGGTCCCTCCTACGAGCAGTACTTC.

This clonotype was observed many times. This rearrangement joins TRBV21-1 to TRBJ2-6; the table names TRBD1, a call not compared with the DNA. TRBV21-1 is labeled a pseudogene. This CDR3 is 16 amino acids long. The CDR3 DNA follows: TGTGCCAGCTTAACCGGGGATTTGGAGGGGGCCAACGTCCTGACTTTC. It specifies CASLTGDLEGANVLTF.

This clonotype was seen ten or more times. This chain links TRBV12-3 or TRBV12-4 with TRBJ1-1; 8 bases are shared with TRBD1. Germline trimming cut 2 bases from V and 3 bases from J; bases unmatched to any gene: 5. This CDR3 has 15 residues. CDR3 residues: CASSLMTGEYTEAFF. As DNA, the CDR3 is TGTGCCAGCAGTTTAATGACAGGGGAATACACTGAAGCTTTCTTT.

This clonotype was detected ten times or more. The chain has TRBV7-8 and TRBJ1-5; 9 bases fit TRBD1. CDR1 is SGHVS, CDR2 FQNEAQ, per germline. This CDR3 region has 16 residues. V was clipped by 5 bases and J by 7 bases; unmatched bases: 12. The CDR3 here is CASSKSGTGTWQPQHF. The CDR3 nucleotides are TGTGCCAGCAGCAAGAGTGGGACAGGGACGTGGCAGCCCCAGCATTTT.

This clonotype was detected many times. This sequence joins TRBV19 and TRBJ1-5, with a weak D call TRBD1 (6 bases). Trimming pared 5 bases from V and 1 base from J, leaving 12 bases between. Germline-derived CDR1 and CDR2 are LNHDA and SQIVND (reference sequence). The CDR3 length is 15 residues. Here the CDR3 DNA reads TGTGCCAGTAGTGAACAGGGCCACAGCAATCAGCCCCAGCATTTT. Translating gives CASSEQGHSNQPQHF.

The chain joins TRBV19 to TRBJ2-7, with D uncertain. CDR3 length: 12 residues. The germline V gene has CDR1 LNHDA and CDR2 SQIVND (reference sequence). V was cut by 5 bases and J by 3 bases, with 8 bases left in between. The CDR3 DNA sequence: TGTGCCAGTAGTGATAATTACTACGAGCAGTACTTC. Translating it yields CASSDNYYEQYF.

The V and J genes are TRBV30 and TRBJ2-7; 12 bases are shared with TRBD1. The trim removed 2 bases at V and 4 bases at J, leaving 12 bases unmatched. Germline CDR1 reads GTSNPN; CDR2 reads SVGIG (reference sequence). The CDR3 has 17 amino acids. The CDR3 bases are TGTGCCTGGAGTCCCACAAAGGGACAGGGGGCAGTTTACGAGCAGTACTTC. It encodes CAWSPTKGQGAVYEQYF. Full variable domain (rest looked up from reference TRBV30 and TRBJ2-7): SQTIHQWPATLVQPVGSPLSLECTVEGTSNPNLYWYRQAAGRGLQLLFYSVGIGQISSEVPQNLSASRPQDRQFILSSKKLLLSDSGFYLCAWSPTKGQGAVYEQYFGPGTRLTVT.

This clonotype was seen only a few times. The chain joins TRBV12-3 or TRBV12-4 to TRBJ2-1; possible D gene TRBD1, 5 bases. This CDR3 has 15 amino acids. V was clipped by 1 base and J by 3 bases, with 10 bases between them. The CDR3 DNA follows: TGTGCCAGCAGTTTAGGCAGGGTTAGCTACAATGAGCAGTTCTTC. Translating it yields CASSLGRVSYNEQFF.

Worth noting for this clonotype: A read error may explain this, as a much larger clone is one base away. The chain carries TRBV20-1 and TRBJ2-4; D might be TRBD2 (5 bases). Germline CDR1 reads DFQATT; CDR2 reads SNEGSKA (reference sequence). The CDR3 runs 11 residues. The V end was cut by 6 bases, the J end by 6 bases, with 9 bases between. CDR3 sequence: CSASRGNIQYF. CDR3 DNA sequence: TGCAGTGCGAGCCGGGGAAACATTCAGTACTTC.

This clonotype was picked up many times. The chain couples TRBV9 to TRBJ2-3, with 8 bases lining up with TRBD2. The germline V gene encodes CDR1 SGDLS and CDR2 YYNGEE. V trimming: 7 bases; J trimming: 1 base; junction bases outside the gene matches: 8. The CDR3 is made up of 15 amino acids. The CDR3 loop reads CASSAGGRGTDTQYF. In DNA, the CDR3 is TGTGCCAGCTCTGCGGGGGGCCGGGGCACAGATACGCAGTATTTT.

This clonotype showed up many times. The V gene is TRBV30, the J gene TRBJ1-1, with D tentatively TRBD1 (5 bases). The V end was cut by 1 base, the J end by 1 base, with 10 bases between. The germline V gene encodes CDR1 GTSNPN and CDR2 SVGIG (reference sequence). The CDR3 covers 14 residues. The CDR3 here is CAWSAPDRNTEAFF. The CDR3, as DNA: TGTGCCTGGAGTGCCCCCGACAGGAACACTGAAGCTTTCTTT.

This clonotype was counted at least ten times. The chain combines TRBV4-3 with TRBJ2-2, with 10 bases aligning to TRBD1. Trimming took 4 bases from V and 6 from J; bases not matched to a gene: 5. Germline V gives CDR1 LGHNA, CDR2 YSLEER. This CDR3 has 15 residues. The CDR3 region has the DNA TGCGCCAGCAGCCCCGACAGGGGGCGTTCCGGGGAGCTGTTTTTT. It specifies CASSPDRGRSGELFF.

In nucleotides, the CDR3 is TGTGCCAGCAGTACTCGATGGGGTGGGACCCAGTACTTC. Its protein is CASSTRWGGTQYF. The chain recombines TRBV11-1 with TRBJ2-5; D is ambiguous. Germline V gene sequence: CDR1 SGHAT, CDR2 FQDESV (reference sequence). The V gene lost 6 bases and the J gene lost 7 bases, with 15 bases spanning the gap. This CDR3 is 13 amino acids long.

About this clonotype: A much larger clone sits a single nucleotide away, making a read error possible. The chain is built from TRBV5-8 and TRBJ2-7; D unclear. The CDR3 has 15 residues. Germline lookup yields CDR1 SGHTS and CDR2 YDEGEE. V dropped 0 bases and J dropped 7 bases, with 17 bases sitting between them. This CDR3 reads CASSLDGGSSREQYF. In DNA, the CDR3 is TGTGCCAGCAGCTTGGATGGCGGCAGCTCTCGGGAGCAGTACTTC.

This clonotype was seen at least ten times. The V and J genes are TRBV4-1 and TRBJ1-4, with D unresolved. The V end was cut by 4 bases, the J end by 6 bases, with 18 bases between. The CDR3 consists of 16 residues. Germline CDR1 reads MGHRA; CDR2 reads YSYEKL. The CDR3 DNA is TGCGCCAGCAGCCTCCTAGGACCTCTGGATCATGAAAAACTGTTTTTT. The encoded protein is CASSLLGPLDHEKLFF.

The chain combines TRBV19 with TRBJ2-1; D gene ambiguous. CDR3 length: 17 amino acids. The V gene lost 3 bases and the J gene lost 2 bases, with 17 bases spanning the gap. In germline, CDR1 is LNHDA, CDR2 SQIVND (reference sequence). CDR3 DNA: TGTGCCAGTAGTATCAACGGGTATAGTATCACCTACAATGAGCAGTTCTTC. This translates into CASSINGYSITYNEQFF.

This clonotype came up a few times. This rearrangement joins TRBV12-5 to TRBJ2-1, with TRBD2 identical over 9 bases. Germline values: CDR1 LGHNT, CDR2 FRNRAP. The CDR3 sequence is 16 residues long. V shed 0 bases, J shed 3 bases, and the junction held 3 bases outside the gene matches. As DNA, the CDR3 is TGTGCTAGTGGTTTGGTAGTAGCGGGAGTCTACAATGAGCAGTTCTTC. Its translation: CASGLVVAGVYNEQFF.

This clonotype was counted a few times. Since a much larger clone is just one base distant, this may be a read error. The genes are TRBV7-2 and TRBJ1-3; no reliable D call. The V gene lost 5 bases and the J gene lost 4 bases, with 6 bases spanning the gap. Germline V gene data show CDR1 as SGHTA and CDR2 as FQGNSA. The CDR3 sequence is 12 residues long. DNA of the CDR3: TGTGCCAGCAGCCCCGAAGGAAACACCATATATTTT. It is translated as CASSPEGNTIYF.

This clonotype was seen repeatedly, ten times or more. This rearrangement joins TRBV3-1 to TRBJ2-2; unclear D gene. This CDR3 region has 11 residues. The germline CDR1 and CDR2 sequences are LGHDT and YNNKEL (reference sequence). The V and J ends lost 1 base and 9 bases respectively, with 3 bases between them. The CDR3 spells CASSQVWELFF. The CDR3 DNA is TGTGCCAGCAGCCAAGTGTGGGAGCTGTTTTTT.

The sample holds many counts of this clonotype. The rearrangement uses TRBV27 and TRBJ1-5, with D possibly being TRBD1 (5 bases). Germline V gene sequence: CDR1 MNHEY, CDR2 SMNVEV (reference sequence). The CDR3 totals 12 residues. Trimming removed 10 bases from V and 4 bases from J, with 11 bases in between. CDR3 DNA: TGTGCCACCAGGCGGGGGAATCAGCCCCAGCATTTT. It is translated as CATRRGNQPQHF.

Ten or more counts support this clonotype. The chain has TRBV7-9 and TRBJ2-2; 11 bases are a match to TRBD2. Per germline, CDR1 SEHNR and CDR2 FQNEAQ (reference sequence). This CDR3 spans 15 amino acids. V dropped 5 bases and J dropped 6; count of bases not matched to a gene: 5. CDR3 in DNA: TGTGCCAGCAGCAAACTAGCGGGAGTCCCCGGGGAGCTGTTTTTT. Translating it yields CASSKLAGVPGELFF.

About this clonotype: A read error is possible here, since a much larger clone lies one base away. The chain employs TRBV9 and TRBJ1-1; no definite D call. The CDR3 loop spans 13 amino acids. The germline V gene has CDR1 SGDLS and CDR2 YYNGEE. The CDR3 DNA is TGTGCCAGCAGCGGGGAGATTAATACTGAAGATTTCTTT. Translation: CASSGEINTEDFF. The full variable domain, rest sourced from reference TRBV9 and TRBJ1-1, is DSGVTQTPKHLITATGQRVTLRCSPRSGDLSVYWYQQSLDQGLQFLIQYYNGEERAKGNILERFSAQQFPDLHSELNLSSLELGDSALYFCASSGEINTEDFFGQGTRLTVV.

A word on this clonotype: Sequence at one end of the junction differs from germline and may be a read error. The V call is TRBV7-3, the J call TRBJ2-3; 10 bases line up with TRBD2. This CDR3 region has 15 residues. Per germline, CDR1 SGHTA and CDR2 FQGTGA. The CDR3 protein is CASSTLAGGADTRYF. The CDR3 nucleotides are TGTGCCAGCAGCACCTTAGCGGGAGGCGCCGATACGCGGTATTTT.

This clonotype was detected many times. The CDR3 DNA sequence: TGTGCCAGCAGCAGACAGAGGAACCCCTACGAGCAGTACTTC. Translating gives CASSRQRNPYEQYF. J is TRBJ2-7 and V is TRBV7-9; possible D gene TRBD1, 5 bases. This CDR3 contains 14 residues. Germline values: CDR1 SEHNR, CDR2 FQNEAQ (reference sequence). The ends were cut back, 5 bases at V and 2 bases at J, with 13 bases in the middle.

This clonotype was observed at least ten times. This chain joins TRBV12-3 or TRBV12-4 and TRBJ1-5, with a possible D match to TRBD1 (5 bases). Between the trimmed V and J ends, which lost 1 base and 11 bases, there was a span of 12 bases. This CDR3 has 13 residues. CDR3 DNA: TGTGCCAGCAGTTTAGATCCAGGGCTGTCCCAGCATTTT. Amino acids: CASSLDPGLSQHF.